This T cell receptor (beta chain) appears in the sequencing data of a study of T cell repertoires in cytomegalovirus infection. Unmatched junction bases numbered 11, after V lost 7 bases and J lost 8 bases. Germline lookup yields CDR1 MNHNY and CDR2 SVGAGI (reference sequence). The CDR3 is made up of 14 amino acids. TCRdb passed the reads through MiXCR, listing each CDR3 protein once. The repertoire includes hundreds of thousands of distinct CDR3 sequences, around a third of them detected once, and 9.5% to 15% sits in the top ten. This clonotype was detected only a few times. Its antigen is not identified.

The chain recombines TRBV6-6 with TRBJ2-1, with 7 bases fitting TRBD1. The source of this sequence is a human donor in good health (CMV status not recorded). Some clones in this sample may be carry-over from other donors' samples. The source was cultured CD8+ T cells from PBMCs, collected from culture after CMV antigen stimulation. The CDR3 reads CASKSGQRIDEQFF. CDR3 in DNA: TGTGCCAGCAAATCGGGACAGCGGATTGATGAGCAGTTCTTC.